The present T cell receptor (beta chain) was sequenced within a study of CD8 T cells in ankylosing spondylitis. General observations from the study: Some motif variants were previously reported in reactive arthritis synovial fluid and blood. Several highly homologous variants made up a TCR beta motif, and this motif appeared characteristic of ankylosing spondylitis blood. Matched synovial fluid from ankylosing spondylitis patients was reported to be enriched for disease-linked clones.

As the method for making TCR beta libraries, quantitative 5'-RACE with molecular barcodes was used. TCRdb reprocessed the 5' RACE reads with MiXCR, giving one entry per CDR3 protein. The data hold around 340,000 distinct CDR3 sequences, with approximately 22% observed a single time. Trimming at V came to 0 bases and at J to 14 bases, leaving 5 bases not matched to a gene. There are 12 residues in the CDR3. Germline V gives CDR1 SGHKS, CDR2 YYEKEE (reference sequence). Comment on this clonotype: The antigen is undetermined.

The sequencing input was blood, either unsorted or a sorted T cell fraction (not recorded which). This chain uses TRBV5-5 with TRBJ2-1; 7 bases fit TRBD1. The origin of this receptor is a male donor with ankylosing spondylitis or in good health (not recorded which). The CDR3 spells CASSLEKGAEFF. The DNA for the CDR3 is TGTGCCAGCAGCTTGGAGAAGGGGGCTGAGTTCTTC.